This TCR beta chain was profiled in a study of blood T cells in healthy people across ages (dated by TCRdb to 2014 to 2015). For the wider study: In model experiments, template switching captured about one uniquely barcoded TCR beta cDNA molecule for every two T cells. To avoid experimental bias, donors of different ages were spread randomly across the sequencing lanes. Four age groups were formed from the donors: young (average 16 years), middle-aged (around 40), aged (approximately 60) and long-lived (more than 75). For two donors (one aged 18 to 29 and one aged 80 or older), the study analyzed two additional independent replicas of 1 million unique cDNA reads from the same blood draw. To track age-related changes in TCR beta repertoire diversity, the study relied on deep sequencing normalized with unique cDNA molecular identifiers.

Worth noting for this clonotype: Its specific antigen is unknown. It has no much larger one-base neighbor in the sample; base qualities were not kept.

From cysteine to phenylalanine, the CDR3 is 13 amino acids long. Only the CDR3 portion is preserved as DNA: 39 bases, with reading frame beginning at the first base. Reading the germline V gene gives CDR1 SQVTM and CDR2 ANQGSEA. V ends up 3 bases short and J 6 bases short, with an unmatched junction base count of 6. The research as a whole found: Conclusive comparison of naive and antigen-experienced compartments was prevented by the profiling of bulk unsorted PBMCs. Estimates of total diversity based on one million sequenced T cells were considered lower bounds and underestimates. There was a strong correlation between observed TCR beta diversity and the percentage of naive T cells measured by flow cytometry. Observed TCR beta diversity per million T cells fell roughly linearly with age, and a significant reduction was already apparent by age around 39. Compared with the aged group, the long-lived group had more naive CD4+ T cells, fewer expanded clones and increased TCR diversity, suggesting age selection. Because the CMV infection status of the donors was unknown, age-related changes in expanded clonotypes may potentially have been confounded.

Libraries were made using 5' RACE. Sequencing used an Illumina HiSeq 2500. A second PCR of roughly 6 to 11 cycles was run with a J-beta primer mix and a sample-barcoded 5' primer. A unique molecular identifier was introduced onto each TCR beta cDNA molecule by a template-switch 5' adaptor carrying 12 random nucleotides. Each sample yielded at least 3 million CDR3-containing paired-end reads. First-strand cDNA was synthesized from all RNA with the Mint cDNA synthesis kit, primed by a TRBC-specific oligonucleotide. All cDNA was treated with uracil-DNA glycosylase and then went through a first 18-cycle PCR with the universal primers M1SS and BC2_uni_R. The authors' analysis ran thus. For normalization, 1 million high-quality reads were randomly selected from each sample, with every read carrying a distinct molecular identifier. Reads with shared molecular identifiers were discarded instead of being binned into consensus sequences. MiTCR, set to a Q25 quality threshold and the strictest error-elimination algorithm, was used for CDR3 identification, clonotype clustering and error correction. Lower-bound total TCR beta diversity was estimated with a nonparametric unseen species model using Euler transformation. In-frame beta chains were kept once TCRdb had trimmed the public reads at Q25 with fastp and called clones with MiXCR. Records with the same CDR3 protein are collapsed into one entry carrying the most frequent genes and DNA. In this record, the V and J calls reflect TCRdb's handling and not the investigators' own analysis. Across this sample there are hundreds of thousands of distinct CDR3 sequences, with 22% seen only once. The ten largest clones represent 22% of the sample.

The 35 to 40 donors, aged roughly 6 to 95 years, were systemically healthy Caucasian individuals from Russia. Each donor gave around 9.8 milliliters of peripheral blood, collected into EDTA-treated Vacutainer tubes. Ficoll-Paque density-gradient centrifugation was used to isolate PBMCs, with at least 6.5 million per sample. Total RNA was extracted from PBMCs with Trizol reagent, with at least 6 micrograms obtained per sample. For every donor, an aliquot of PBMCs went through flow cytometry to measure the percentages of naive CD45RAhigh/CD27high T cells. The specimen was blood. This clonotype originated in a man aged 65-85 years in good health. This chain joins TRBV29-1 to TRBJ1-2, with 8 central nucleotides matching TRBD1. The bases read TGCAGCGTTGACAGGGGGCGCTTGGATGGCTACACCTTC. The encoded protein is CSVDRGRLDGYTF.